These T cell receptor beta chains were read from a single sample in a study of T cell responses to AZD1222 COVID-19 vaccine. The method was immunoSEQ multiplex PCR; TCRdb's version includes in-frame clones alone and lacks a portion of them. The table shows approximately 100,000 clones, with roughly 89% occurring only once. The sequences come from peripheral blood, collected on day 0 of AZD1222 vaccination. All receptors derive from an adult in good health. CDR3s leave out the opening cysteine and the closing phenylalanine or tryptophan. Fields, in order: J gene, V gene, CDR3 protein.

j_call: TRBJ2-7; v_call: TRBV12-3/TRBV12-4; cdr3_aa: ASSSSTGHEQY
j_call: TRBJ1-5; v_call: TRBV28; cdr3_aa: ASSPSGGNFVNQPQH
j_call: TRBJ1-2; v_call: TRBV5-1; cdr3_aa: ASSLAGTGLTYGYT
j_call: TRBJ1-2; v_call: TRBV3-1/TRBV3-2; cdr3_aa: ASSPPDRRPGYT
j_call: TRBJ2-3; v_call: TRBV7-2; cdr3_aa: ASSLALPRTSGRDTQY
j_call: TRBJ2-2; v_call: TRBV28; cdr3_aa: ASRPGLAAGELF
j_call: TRBJ1-1; v_call: TRBV15; cdr3_aa: ATSRGGVMNTEAF
j_call: TRBJ2-7; v_call: TRBV18; cdr3_aa: ASSPPRAGAYEQY
j_call: TRBJ1-1; v_call: TRBV5-1; cdr3_aa: ASSLIPGQGTEAF
j_call: TRBJ2-7; v_call: TRBV9; cdr3_aa: ASSATRTSGNYEQY
j_call: TRBJ2-7; v_call: TRBV10-3; cdr3_aa: AISPGLAGRY
j_call: TRBJ2-7; v_call: TRBV30; cdr3_aa: ALTTQGYEQY
j_call: TRBJ2-7; v_call: TRBV28; cdr3_aa: ASRATGGPPVLY
j_call: TRBJ2-2; v_call: TRBV28; cdr3_aa: ASTYSGGWNGELF
j_call: TRBJ2-1; v_call: TRBV3-1/TRBV3-2; cdr3_aa: ASSRLGARYNEQF
j_call: TRBJ1-1; v_call: TRBV7-8; cdr3_aa: ASSLGGALPYTEAF
j_call: TRBJ2-3; v_call: TRBV13; cdr3_aa: ASSLEGPTDTQY
j_call: TRBJ1-4; v_call: TRBV7-6; cdr3_aa: ASSLATGGDEKLF
j_call: TRBJ2-1; v_call: TRBV28; cdr3_aa: ASSITGTGDWEREGLSYNEQF
j_call: TRBJ1-1; v_call: TRBV15; cdr3_aa: ATSRVRSKPEAF
j_call: TRBJ1-2; v_call: TRBV27; cdr3_aa: ASSFLQGNYGYT
j_call: TRBJ1-5; v_call: TRBV7-2; cdr3_aa: ASSFGPGTGQPQH
j_call: TRBJ1-1; v_call: TRBV2; cdr3_aa: ASRWTMNTEAF
j_call: TRBJ2-3; v_call: TRBV9; cdr3_aa: ASNLLSTDTQY
j_call: TRBJ2-2; v_call: TRBV4-2; cdr3_aa: ASSQGPLATGELF
j_call: TRBJ1-3; v_call: TRBV6-5; cdr3_aa: ATAPGASGNTIY
j_call: TRBJ1-2; v_call: TRBV15; cdr3_aa: ATSSHGTTPTLNYGYT
j_call: TRBJ1-1; v_call: TRBV27; cdr3_aa: ASSLGGGGNTEAF
j_call: TRBJ2-1; v_call: TRBV19; cdr3_aa: ASTSGIYNEQF
j_call: TRBJ2-5; v_call: TRBV29-1; cdr3_aa: SVAGTSGAQETQY